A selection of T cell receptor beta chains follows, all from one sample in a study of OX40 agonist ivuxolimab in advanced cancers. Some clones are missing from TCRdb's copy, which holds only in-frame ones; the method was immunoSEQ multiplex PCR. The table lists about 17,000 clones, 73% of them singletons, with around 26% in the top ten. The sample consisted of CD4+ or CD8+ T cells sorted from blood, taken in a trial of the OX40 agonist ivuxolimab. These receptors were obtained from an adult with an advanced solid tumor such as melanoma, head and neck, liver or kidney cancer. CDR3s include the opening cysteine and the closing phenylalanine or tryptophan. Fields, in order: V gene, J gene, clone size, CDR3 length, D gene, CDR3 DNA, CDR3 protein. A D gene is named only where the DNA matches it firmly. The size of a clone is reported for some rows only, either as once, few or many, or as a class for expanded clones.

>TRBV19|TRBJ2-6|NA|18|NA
TGTGCCAGTAGTATAGCCTATTCCCTTGGGCCTGGGGCCAACGTCCTGACTTTC
CASSIAYSLGPGANVLTF
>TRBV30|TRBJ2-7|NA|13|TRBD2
TGTGCCTGGGATGGGACTAACACCTACGAGCAGTACTTC
CAWDGTNTYEQYF
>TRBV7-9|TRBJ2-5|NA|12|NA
TGTGCCAGCAGCTTATATCCAGAGACCCAGTACTTC
CASSLYPETQYF
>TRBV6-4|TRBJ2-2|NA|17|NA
TGTGCCAGCACCGACGGGGGGACAGCGGGAGATACCGGGGAGCTGTTTTTT
CASTDGGTAGDTGELFF
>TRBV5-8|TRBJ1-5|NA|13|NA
TGTGCCAGCAGCCTTGACGGCAATATGCCCCAGCATTTT
CASSLDGNMPQHF
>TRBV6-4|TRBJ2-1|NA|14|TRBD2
TGTGCCAGCAGCCGGACTAGCGAAGACAATGAGCAGTTCTTC
CASSRTSEDNEQFF
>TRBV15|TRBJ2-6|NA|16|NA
TGTGCCACCAGCAGAGATCAGGCCTCCGGGGCCAACGTCCTGACTTTC
CATSRDQASGANVLTF
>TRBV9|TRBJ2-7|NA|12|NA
TGTGCCAGCAGCGCCCCCTCCTACGAGCAGTACTTC
CASSAPSYEQYF
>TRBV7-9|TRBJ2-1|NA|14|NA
TGTGCCAGCAGCTTCGAGGGGCTCGACAATGAGCAGTTCTTC
CASSFEGLDNEQFF
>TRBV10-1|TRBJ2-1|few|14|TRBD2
TGCGCCAGCAGGTCCACTAGCGGGAGCAATGAGCAGTTCTTC
CASRSTSGSNEQFF
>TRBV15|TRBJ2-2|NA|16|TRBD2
TGTGCCACCAAAAGCGGGACTAGCGGAAACACCGGGGAGCTGTTTTTT
CATKSGTSGNTGELFF
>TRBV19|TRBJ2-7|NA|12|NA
TGTGCCAGTAGTATCGGAGGCTACGAGCAGTACTTC
CASSIGGYEQYF
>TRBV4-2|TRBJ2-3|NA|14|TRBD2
TGTGCCAGCAGCGTGGGGCGGGAGACAGATACGCAGTATTTT
CASSVGRETDTQYF
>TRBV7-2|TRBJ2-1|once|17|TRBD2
TGTGCCAGCAGCAAACGGACTAGCGGGAATTACCACAATGAGCAGTTCTTC
CASSKRTSGNYHNEQFF
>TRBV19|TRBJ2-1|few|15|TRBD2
TGTGCCAGTAGTATTTTCGGGAGGCCAAACAATGAGCAGTTCTTC
CASSIFGRPNNEQFF
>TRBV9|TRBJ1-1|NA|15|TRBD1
TGTGCCAGCAGCGTAGGAAACAGGGGTAGCACTGAAGCTTTCTTT
CASSVGNRGSTEAFF
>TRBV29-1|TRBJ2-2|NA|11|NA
TGCAGCGTTGAAGACGGGGGGGAGCTGTTTTTT
CSVEDGGELFF
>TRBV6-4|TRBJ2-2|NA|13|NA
TGTGCCACCTCCCCAGCGAACACCGGGGAGCTGTTTTTT
CATSPANTGELFF
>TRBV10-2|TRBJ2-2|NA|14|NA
TGCGCCAGCAGCCTTGCCACTAGCACCGGGGAGCTGTTTTTT
CASSLATSTGELFF
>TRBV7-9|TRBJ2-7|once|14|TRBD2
TGTGCCAGCAGCTACAAGCGGGAGGGCCGCGAGCAGTACTTC
CASSYKREGREQYF
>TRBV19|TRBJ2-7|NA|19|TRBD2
TGTGCCAGTAGTATAGCTTCTAGCCGACTAGCGGGAGGGCCCTACGAGCAGTACTTC
CASSIASSRLAGGPYEQYF
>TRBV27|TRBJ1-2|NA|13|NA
TGTGCCAGCAGCGTGACATCGACCTATGGCTACACCTTC
CASSVTSTYGYTF
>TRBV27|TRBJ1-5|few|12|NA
TGTGCCAGCAGTTTGCCTAATCAGCCCCAGCATTTT
CASSLPNQPQHF
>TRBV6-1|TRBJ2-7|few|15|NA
TGTGCCAGCAGTATGATGGGACAAGCCCAAAGCGAGCAGTACTTC
CASSMMGQAQSEQYF
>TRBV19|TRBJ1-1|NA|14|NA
TGTGCCAGTAGTATCACTGCGGGGAACACTGAAGCTTTCTTT
CASSITAGNTEAFF
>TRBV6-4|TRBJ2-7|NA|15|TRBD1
TGTGCCCTACAGGACGGGGACAGGGGGCAATACGAGCAGTACTTC
CALQDGDRGQYEQYF
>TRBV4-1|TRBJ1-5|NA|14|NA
TGCGCCAGCAGCCCCCGGGACAGCAATCAGCCCCAGCATTTT
CASSPRDSNQPQHF
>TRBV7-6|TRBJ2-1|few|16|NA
TGTGCCAGCAGCTCCTTATCCGGGAACCAATACAATGAGCAGTTCTTC
CASSSLSGNQYNEQFF
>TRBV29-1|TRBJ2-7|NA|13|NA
TGCAGCGTTTATCCGACAGAGACCTACGAGCAGTACTTC
CSVYPTETYEQYF
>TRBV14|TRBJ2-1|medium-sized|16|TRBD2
TGTGCCAGCAGCCAATACCTAGCGGGAGCTTACAATGAGCAGTTCTTC
CASSQYLAGAYNEQFF
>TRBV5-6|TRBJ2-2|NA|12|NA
TGTGCCAGCAGCTTGGCCGCAGTAGAGCTGTTTTTT
CASSLAAVELFF
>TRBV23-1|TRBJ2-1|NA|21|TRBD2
TGCGCCAGCAGTCAACCGGACTTCCGGGGCCGACTAGCGGGAGGCCACAATGAGCAGTTCTTC
CASSQPDFRGRLAGGHNEQFF
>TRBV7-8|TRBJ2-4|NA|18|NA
TGTGCCAGCAACCTCCACGGGGTAGGGTCGGGAGCCAAAAACATTCAGTACTTC
CASNLHGVGSGAKNIQYF
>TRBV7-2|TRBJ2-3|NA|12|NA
TGTGCCAGCAGCTCCGGTGCAGATACGCAGTATTTT
CASSSGADTQYF
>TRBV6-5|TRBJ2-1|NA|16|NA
TGTGCCAGCAGTTATCGAGGCCAGCGGAACTACAATGAGCAGTTCTTC
CASSYRGQRNYNEQFF
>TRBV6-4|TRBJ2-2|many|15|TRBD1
TGTGCCAGCAGTGATGACAGGGGGGACACCGGGGAGCTGTTTTTT
CASSDDRGDTGELFF
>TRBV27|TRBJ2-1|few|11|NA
TGTGCCAGCAGTTGGAGTAGTGAGCAGTTCTTC
CASSWSSEQFF
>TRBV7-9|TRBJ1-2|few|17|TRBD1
TGTGCCAGCAGCTTACTCTCTCGGGGGACAGCTTTAGGCGGCTACACCTTC
CASSLLSRGTALGGYTF
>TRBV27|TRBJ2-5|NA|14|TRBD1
TGTGCCAGCAGTGGGACAGGGATCCGCGAGACCCAGTACTTC
CASSGTGIRETQYF
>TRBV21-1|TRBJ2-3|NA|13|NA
TGTGCCAGCAGCGAGCGGAAAACAGATACGCAGTATTTT
CASSERKTDTQYF
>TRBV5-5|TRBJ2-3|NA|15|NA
TGTGCCAGCAGCTTGTCTTGGGGAGGCACAGATACGCAGTATTTT
CASSLSWGGTDTQYF
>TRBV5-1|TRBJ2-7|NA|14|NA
TGCGCCAGCAGCCGGGCCGAAGCGGCCTACGAGCAGTACTTC
CASSRAEAAYEQYF
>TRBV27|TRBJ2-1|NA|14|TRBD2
TGTGCCAGCAGTGTCAGCGGGGTTTGGAATGAGCAGTTCTTC
CASSVSGVWNEQFF
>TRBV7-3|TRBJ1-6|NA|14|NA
TGTGCCAGCAGCTTAAAATCCCTCGGATCACCCCTCCACTTT
CASSLKSLGSPLHF
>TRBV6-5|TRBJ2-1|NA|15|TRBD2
TGTGCCAGCAGACCAAGGCGGGAGCAATACAATGAGCAGTTCTTC
CASRPRREQYNEQFF
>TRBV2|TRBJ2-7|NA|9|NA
TGTGCCAGCGATGGGGGTAAGTACTTC
CASDGGKYF
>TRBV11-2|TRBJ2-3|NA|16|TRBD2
TGTGCCAGCAGCCCCTACTTCAGCGGGAGCCCAGATACGCAGTATTTT
CASSPYFSGSPDTQYF
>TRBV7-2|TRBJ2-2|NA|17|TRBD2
TGTGCCAGCAGCTCACAGAGGGGAACTAGCGGGGTCGGGGAGCTGTTTTTT
CASSSQRGTSGVGELFF
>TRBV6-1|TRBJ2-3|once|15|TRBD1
TGTGCCAGCAGTGAAAGTTCAGGGGGCCCAGATACGCAGTATTTT
CASSESSGGPDTQYF
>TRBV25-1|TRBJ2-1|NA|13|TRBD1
TGTGCCAGCAGTGTACAGGGGGCAAATGAGCAGTTCTTC
CASSVQGANEQFF
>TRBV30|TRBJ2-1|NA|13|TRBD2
TGTGCCTGGAGTGTCGGGGGAGGGAATGAGCAGTTCTTC
CAWSVGGGNEQFF